Listed below are T cell receptor beta chains from one sample, sequenced in a study of identical twins. Using its own MiXCR run on the 5' RACE reads, TCRdb lists one record per CDR3 protein. The sample includes approximately 1.8 million distinct CDR3 sequences, less than 40% of them seen just once. The sequenced sample was cord blood. These receptors all come from a newborn girl in good health. CDR3s include the opening cysteine and the closing phenylalanine or tryptophan. A D gene is named only where the DNA matches it firmly. Not every row has a clone size; where given, it reads once, few, many or a size class.

V gene: TRBV7-2
D gene: NA
clone size: NA
J gene: TRBJ2-7
CDR3 protein: CASSLWGTPYEQYF
CDR3 DNA: TGTGCCAGCAGCTTATGGGGGACTCCCTACGAGCAGTACTTC

V gene: TRBV2
D gene: NA
clone size: NA
J gene: TRBJ2-3
CDR3 protein: CASTRLADTQYF
CDR3 DNA: TGTGCCAGCACCCGACTAGCAGATACGCAGTATTTT

V gene: TRBV5-6
D gene: TRBD1
clone size: few
J gene: TRBJ2-7
CDR3 protein: CASSLHPTGAEQYF
CDR3 DNA: TGTGCCAGCAGCCTCCACCCGACAGGGGCCGAGCAGTACTTC

V gene: TRBV20-1
D gene: NA
clone size: NA
J gene: TRBJ1-2
CDR3 protein: CSASGQIGTRSNYGYTF
CDR3 DNA: TGCAGTGCTAGCGGACAGATAGGGACGAGGTCTAACTATGGCTACACCTTC

V gene: TRBV29-1
D gene: TRBD1
clone size: many
J gene: TRBJ1-2
CDR3 protein: CSVGGNPRDSFYGYTF
CDR3 DNA: TGCAGCGTTGGGGGGAACCCTCGGGACAGCTTCTATGGCTACACCTTC

V gene: TRBV7-9
D gene: TRBD1
clone size: NA
J gene: TRBJ1-5
CDR3 protein: CASSVDRMNQPQHF
CDR3 DNA: TGTGCCAGCAGCGTGGACAGGATGAATCAGCCCCAGCATTTT

V gene: TRBV20-1
D gene: NA
clone size: NA
J gene: TRBJ2-5
CDR3 protein: CSARGKLALILQETQYF
CDR3 DNA: TGCAGTGCTAGAGGAAAACTAGCCCTTATTCTTCAAGAGACCCAGTACTTC

V gene: TRBV7-9
D gene: NA
clone size: few
J gene: TRBJ2-3
CDR3 protein: CASSLGPHGTDTQYF
CDR3 DNA: TGTGCCAGCAGCCTCGGGCCGCATGGCACAGATACGCAGTATTTT

V gene: TRBV24-1
D gene: NA
clone size: NA
J gene: TRBJ2-7
CDR3 protein: CATSDSPYEQYF
CDR3 DNA: TGTGCCACCAGTGATTCCCCTTACGAGCAGTACTTC

V gene: TRBV6-2/TRBV6-3
D gene: NA
clone size: few
J gene: TRBJ2-7
CDR3 protein: CASSARGSYSYEQYF
CDR3 DNA: TGTGCCAGCAGTGCCCGGGGGTCCTACTCCTACGAGCAGTACTTC

V gene: TRBV15
D gene: NA
clone size: NA
J gene: TRBJ2-5
CDR3 protein: CATSREGRRAQETQYF
CDR3 DNA: TGTGCCACCAGCAGAGAGGGGCGGAGAGCCCAAGAGACCCAGTACTTC

V gene: TRBV20-1
D gene: NA
clone size: NA
J gene: TRBJ2-5
CDR3 protein: CSAMPAGRQETRYF
CDR3 DNA: TGCAGTGCTATGCCCGCGGGACGCCAAGAGACCCGGTACTTC

V gene: TRBV2
D gene: NA
clone size: NA
J gene: TRBJ2-7
CDR3 protein: CASRYDLGYEQYF
CDR3 DNA: TGTGCCAGCAGATACGACTTAGGGTACGAGCAGTACTTC

V gene: TRBV11-2
D gene: TRBD2
clone size: NA
J gene: TRBJ2-7
CDR3 protein: CASSLNLAGGISYEQYF
CDR3 DNA: TGTGCCAGCAGCTTAAACCTAGCGGGAGGCATATCCTACGAGCAGTACTTC

V gene: TRBV29-1
D gene: NA
clone size: NA
J gene: TRBJ1-1
CDR3 protein: CSAVRVVYTEAFF
CDR3 DNA: TGCAGCGCGGTCAGGGTCGTTTACACTGAAGCTTTCTTT

V gene: TRBV13
D gene: NA
clone size: once
J gene: TRBJ1-4
CDR3 protein: CASSLDEGRGEKLFF
CDR3 DNA: TGTGCCAGCAGCTTAGATGAAGGCCGGGGTGAAAAACTGTTTTTT

V gene: TRBV4-1
D gene: NA
clone size: NA
J gene: TRBJ2-1
CDR3 protein: CASSHLYQEQFF
CDR3 DNA: TGCGCCAGCAGCCACTTATATCAGGAGCAGTTCTTC

V gene: TRBV27
D gene: NA
clone size: NA
J gene: TRBJ1-2
CDR3 protein: CASSPLRAGNYGYTF
CDR3 DNA: TGTGCCAGCAGTCCACTGCGGGCAGGGAACTATGGCTACACCTTC

V gene: TRBV20-1
D gene: NA
clone size: NA
J gene: TRBJ2-3
CDR3 protein: CSARPGLAWDVSDTQYF
CDR3 DNA: TGCAGTGCTAGACCTGGGCTAGCTTGGGACGTCTCAGATACGCAGTATTTT

V gene: TRBV20-1
D gene: TRBD2
clone size: NA
J gene: TRBJ2-7
CDR3 protein: CSAETSVTYEQYF
CDR3 DNA: TGCAGTGCTGAGACTAGCGTTACCTACGAGCAGTACTTC

V gene: TRBV6-5
D gene: TRBD1
clone size: NA
J gene: TRBJ2-7
CDR3 protein: CASSLPGQGTHEQYF
CDR3 DNA: TGTGCCAGCAGCCTACCGGGACAGGGAACCCACGAGCAGTACTTC

V gene: TRBV4-2
D gene: NA
clone size: NA
J gene: TRBJ1-3
CDR3 protein: CASSQERKSGNTIYF
CDR3 DNA: TGTGCCAGCAGCCAAGAAAGAAAGTCTGGAAACACCATATATTTT